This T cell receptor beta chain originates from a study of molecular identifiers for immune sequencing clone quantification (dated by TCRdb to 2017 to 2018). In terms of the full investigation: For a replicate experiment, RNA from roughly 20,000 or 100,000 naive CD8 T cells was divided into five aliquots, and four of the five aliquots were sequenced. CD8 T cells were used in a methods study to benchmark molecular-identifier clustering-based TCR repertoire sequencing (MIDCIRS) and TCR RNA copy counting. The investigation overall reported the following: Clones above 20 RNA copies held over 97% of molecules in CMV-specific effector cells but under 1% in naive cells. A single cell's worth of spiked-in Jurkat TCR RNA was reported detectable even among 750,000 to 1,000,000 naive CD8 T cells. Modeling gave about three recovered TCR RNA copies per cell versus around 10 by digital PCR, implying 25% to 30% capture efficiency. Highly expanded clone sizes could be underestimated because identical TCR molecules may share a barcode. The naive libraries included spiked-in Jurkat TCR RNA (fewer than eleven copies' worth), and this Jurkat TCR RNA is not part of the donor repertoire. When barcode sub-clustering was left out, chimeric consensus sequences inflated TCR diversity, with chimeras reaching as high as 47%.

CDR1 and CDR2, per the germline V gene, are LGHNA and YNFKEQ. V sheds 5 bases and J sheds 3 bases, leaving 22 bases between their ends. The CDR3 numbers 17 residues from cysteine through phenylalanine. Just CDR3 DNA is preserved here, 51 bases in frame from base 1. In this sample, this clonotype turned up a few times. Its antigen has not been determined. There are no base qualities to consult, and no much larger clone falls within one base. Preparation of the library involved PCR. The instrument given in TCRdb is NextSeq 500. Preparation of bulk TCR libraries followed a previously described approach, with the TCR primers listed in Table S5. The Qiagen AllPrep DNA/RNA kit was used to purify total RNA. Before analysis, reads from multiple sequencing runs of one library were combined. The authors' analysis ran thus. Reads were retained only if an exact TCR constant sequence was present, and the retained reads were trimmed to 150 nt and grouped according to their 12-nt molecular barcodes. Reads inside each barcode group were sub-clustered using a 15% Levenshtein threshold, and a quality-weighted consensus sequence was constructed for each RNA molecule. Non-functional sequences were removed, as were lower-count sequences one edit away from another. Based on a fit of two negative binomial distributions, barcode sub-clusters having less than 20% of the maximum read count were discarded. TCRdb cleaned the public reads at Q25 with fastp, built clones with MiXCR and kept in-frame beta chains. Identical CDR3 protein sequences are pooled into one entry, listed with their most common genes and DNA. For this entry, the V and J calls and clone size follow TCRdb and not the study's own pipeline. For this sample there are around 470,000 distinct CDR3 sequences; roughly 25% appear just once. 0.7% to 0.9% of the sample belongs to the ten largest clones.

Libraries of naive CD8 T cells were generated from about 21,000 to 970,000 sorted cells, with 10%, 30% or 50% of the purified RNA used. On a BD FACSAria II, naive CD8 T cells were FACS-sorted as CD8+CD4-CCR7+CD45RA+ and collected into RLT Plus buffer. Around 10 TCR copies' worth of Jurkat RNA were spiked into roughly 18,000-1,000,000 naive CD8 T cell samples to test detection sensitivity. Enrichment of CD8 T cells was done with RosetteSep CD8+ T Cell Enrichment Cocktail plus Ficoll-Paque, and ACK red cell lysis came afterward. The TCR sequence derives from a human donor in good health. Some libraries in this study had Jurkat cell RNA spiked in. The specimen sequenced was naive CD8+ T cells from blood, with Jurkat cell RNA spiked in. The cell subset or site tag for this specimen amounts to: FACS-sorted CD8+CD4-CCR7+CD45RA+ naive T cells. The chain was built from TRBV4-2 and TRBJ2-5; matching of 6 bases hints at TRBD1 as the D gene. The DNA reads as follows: TGTGCCAGCAGCTCACCTGGGCAGGGGCGCGTAGAAGAGACCCAGTACTTC. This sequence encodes CASSSPGQGRVEETQYF.